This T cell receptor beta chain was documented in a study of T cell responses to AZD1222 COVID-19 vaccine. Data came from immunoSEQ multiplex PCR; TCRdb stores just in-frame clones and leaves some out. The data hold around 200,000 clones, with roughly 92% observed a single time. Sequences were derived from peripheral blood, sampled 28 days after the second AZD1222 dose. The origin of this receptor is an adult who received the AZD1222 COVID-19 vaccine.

CDR3 amino acids: CASSLGAETQYF. The DNA of the CDR3 is TGTGCCAGCAGCTTAGGCGCGGAGACCCAGTACTTC. This rearrangement joins TRBV7-2 to TRBJ2-5; D not certain. V gave up 1 base and J gave up 5 bases, with 5 bases separating them. The CDR3 extends over 12 amino acids. Germline CDR1 is SGHTA and CDR2 is FQGNSA.